The 5 T cell receptor beta chains below were found in one sample sequenced in a study of T cell repertoires in aging, cancer and after chemotherapy. Multiplex touch-down PCR with TRB-A/B primers amplified rearranged V-D-J TRB sequences. TCRdb reanalysed the multiplex PCR reads using MiXCR and keeps one entry per CDR3 protein. Of around 12,000 distinct CDR3 sequences in the sample, about 25% are singletons; the top ten hold 48%. Peripheral blood genomic DNA, not sorted cells or RNA, was the template. Sequenced: blood. The origin of the receptors is a human donor in good health.

This clonotype is medium-sized (0.01 to 0.1%) in the sample. The chain joins TRBV19 to TRBJ2-7; D is uncertain. CDR3 length: 15 residues. Germline CDR1 is LNHDA and CDR2 is SQIVND (reference sequence). The V and J ends lost 4 bases and 0 bases respectively, with 13 bases between them. Here the CDR3 reads CASSRSGPSSYEQYF. The CDR3 region has the DNA TGTGCCAGTAGTAGAAGTGGCCCTAGCTCCTACGAGCAGTACTTC.

This clonotype was found a few times. The chain is built from TRBV5-6 and TRBJ1-2; D perhaps matches TRBD1 (5 bases). CDR1 and CDR2 (germline): SGHDT, YYEEEE. Deletions cut 1 base from V and 2 bases from J, with 9 bases between. The length of the CDR3 is 14 residues. The CDR3 bases are TGTGCCAGCAGCTTGCAGGGTTTAAACTATGGCTACACCTTC. It translates to CASSLQGLNYGYTF.

This clonotype was detected ten times or more. J is TRBJ2-3 and V is TRBV19, with TRBD1 matching 7 bases. The CDR3 runs 14 residues. The germline V gene encodes CDR1 LNHDA and CDR2 SQIVND (reference sequence). Losses at the gene ends were 7 bases for V and 1 base for J; bases not matched to a gene: 5. CDR3 in DNA: TGTGCCAGTAAGGGGGCCGCCGGCACAGATACGCAGTATTTT. Its translation: CASKGAAGTDTQYF. Looking up the rest from reference TRBV19 and TRBJ2-3 gives the full variable domain: DGGITQSPKYLFRKEGQNVTLSCEQNLNHDAMYWYRQDPGQGLRLIYYSQIVNDFQKGDIAEGYSVSREKKESFPLTVTSAQKNPTAFYLCASKGAAGTDTQYFGPGTRLTVL.

The gene calls are TRBV2 and TRBJ2-7, with 11 positions matching TRBD1. Germline V gives CDR1 SNHLY, CDR2 FYNNEI. Losses at the gene ends were 5 bases for V and 3 bases for J; bases not matched to a gene: 6. The CDR3 runs 15 residues. Here the CDR3 reads CASSYRDRGDYEQYF. For the CDR3, the DNA is TGTGCCAGCAGTTACCGGGACAGGGGGGACTACGAGCAGTACTTC.

Comment on this clonotype: One end of the junction fails to match germline, which may point to a read error. The V and J genes are TRBV5-1 and TRBJ1-6; D gene uncertain. CDR3 length: 17 amino acids. The germline gives CDR1 SGHRS, CDR2 YFSETQ. This CDR3 is CASSFGASQARSSPLHF. Here the CDR3 DNA reads TGTGCCAGCAGCTTTGGAGCGTCGCAGGCGAGATCTTCACCCCTCCACTTT.